These 4 T cell receptor beta chains originate from one sample sequenced in a study of resident and recirculating memory T cells in vitiligo. Using immunoSEQ multiplex PCR, the repertoire was profiled, and TCRdb retains in-frame clones only, with some absent. Of roughly 80,000 clones detected, 92% appear once; the ten largest clones hold more than 5%. Sequenced: blood. The receptors here all came from a male donor with vitiligo.

The rearrangement uses TRBV7-2 and TRBJ2-4, with a tentative D call TRBD1 (6 bases). Germline CDR1 SGHTA, CDR2 FQGNSA. V dropped 4 bases and J dropped 8 bases, with 15 bases sitting between them. The CDR3 has 14 amino acids. CDR3 residues: CASSSQGFGDIQYF. The CDR3 DNA reads as TGTGCCAGCAGCTCGCAGGGGTTTGGGGACATTCAGTACTTC.

The rearrangement uses TRBV9 and TRBJ2-5, with 8 nucleotides matching TRBD1. Germline CDR1 SGDLS, CDR2 YYNGEE. V was clipped by 1 base and J by 3 bases; unmatched bases: 2. The CDR3 totals 14 residues. The CDR3 DNA follows: TGTGCCAGCAGCGTAACAGGGGGAGAAGAGACCCAGTACTTC. Residues: CASSVTGGEETQYF.

This chain joins TRBV5-4 and TRBJ2-3, with D possibly TRBD2 on 6 matching bases. V lost 4 bases, J lost 1 base, and 13 bases lay in between. Germline V gene lookup returns CDR1 SGHNT and CDR2 YYREEE (reference sequence). This CDR3 contains 15 residues. The CDR3 nucleotides read TGTGCCAGCAGCGAGCGCGGGACTGGCACAGATACGCAGTATTTT. This gives the protein CASSERGTGTDTQYF.

V gene TRBV28 combines with J gene TRBJ2-1; D perhaps matches TRBD1 (5 bases). Trimming took 6 bases from V and 7 from J, leaving 10 bases between them. Germline-derived CDR1 and CDR2 are MDHEN and SYDVKM. The CDR3 runs 12 residues. The CDR3 nucleotides are TGTGCCAGCAGGCCCGACAGAAATGAGCAGTTCTTC. It translates to CASRPDRNEQFF.